This T cell receptor beta chain was identified during a study of blood T cell repertoires in COVID-19. Study information: In each case, the material was cDNA or gDNA derived from T cells, B-cell-depleted T cells, or PBMCs.

The V end lost 3 bases, the J end lost 8 bases, and 23 bases lay between the germline ends. From germline, CDR1 is SGDLS and CDR2 YYNGEE. The CDR3 length is 16 residues. Across under 25 US areas, participants ranged in age from about 18 to 90 years. Membership in each cohort depended on participant-reported clinical history. Here immunoSEQ multiplex PCR was the method, and the copy in TCRdb shows in-frame clones only, minus some. The repertoire holds 150,000 to 200,000 clones, with about 86% as singletons. The sequencing input was PBMCs or T cells enriched from blood (not recorded which). The gene calls are TRBV9 and TRBJ1-2; D is possibly TRBD1 (6 bases). The sequence derives from a man aged 40-50 years who had recovered from COVID-19. CDR3 protein: CASSDVGGTGIIGYTF. The DNA of the CDR3 is TGTGCCAGCAGCGATGTAGGGGGTACAGGTATCATCGGCTACACCTTC.